This TCR beta chain emerged from a study of T and B cells in COVID-19 patients. By proportion, this clonotype is medium-sized (0.01 to 0.1%). From blood, about 240-550 ng of genomic DNA served as TRB template. TRB rearrangements were amplified by multiplex PCR with BIOMED2 TRB-A/B primers. In TCRdb, the multiplex PCR reads were re-called with MiXCR into one record per CDR3 protein. The repertoire holds fewer than 9,500 distinct CDR3 sequences, 25% to 30% seen once, with approximately 25% in the top ten. The TCR sequence derives from a human donor who had recovered from COVID-19. The sample taken for sequencing was blood.

CDR3 sequence (DNA): TGTGCCAGCAGTTTCAACATAGCGGGGGGTGGGGAGACCCAGTACTTC. It is translated as CASSFNIAGGGETQYF. The V call is TRBV12-3 or TRBV12-4, the J call TRBJ2-5; 10 bases are shared with TRBD2. The CDR3 covers 16 residues. The V segment lost 3 bases and the J segment 5 bases; nucleotides outside the gene matches: 9.